The present T cell receptor (beta chain) was sequenced within a study of blood T cell repertoires in COVID-19. As for the study in general: PBMCs, B-cell-depleted T cells, or T cells provided the cDNA or gDNA that made up the material.

The ends lost 4 bases at V and 8 bases at J; junction bases unmatched: 10. Germline CDR1 is MNHEY and CDR2 is SMNVEV (reference sequence). The CDR3 covers 15 residues. The data were produced by immunoSEQ multiplex PCR, yet TCRdb's version contains in-frame clones alone and is incomplete. The sample carries under 150,000 clones, around 82% recorded once. This TCR was recovered from a woman between 45 and 60 years old with acute or convalescent COVID-19. Sequenced: peripheral blood. V usage is TRBV27 and J usage is TRBJ1-4, with TRBD1 matching 7 bases. The CDR3 nucleotides are TGTGCCAGCAGTTCGACAGGGTGGCCCCGCGAAAAACTGTTTTTT. Its protein is CASSSTGWPREKLFF.